These T cell receptor beta chains were read from a single sample in a study of blood T cell repertoires in COVID-19. Profiling relied on immunoSEQ multiplex PCR, and the TCRdb table lists in-frame clones only, not all of them. The data contain a few hundred thousand clones, approximately 91% of them singletons. The sequencing input was peripheral blood. These receptor sequences come from a woman aged 30 to 39 with acute or convalescent COVID-19. CDR3s include the opening cysteine and the closing phenylalanine or tryptophan. The order of the fields is V gene, clone size, J gene, D gene, CDR3 protein, CDR3 DNA. A D gene is named only where the DNA matches it firmly. Clone size is given for some rows only: seen once, a few or many times, or a class if the clone is expanded.

V gene: TRBV18
clone size: once
J gene: TRBJ2-6
D gene: TRBD2
CDR3 protein: CASSIGRAAGANVLTF
CDR3 DNA: TGTGCCAGCTCAATCGGGAGGGCGGCGGGGGCCAACGTCCTGACTTTC

V gene: TRBV6-1
clone size: few
J gene: TRBJ2-7
D gene: TRBD1
CDR3 protein: CASSELQGTGTYEQYF
CDR3 DNA: TGTGCCAGCAGTGAACTACAGGGGACCGGGACCTACGAGCAGTACTTC

V gene: TRBV19
clone size: few
J gene: TRBJ2-1
D gene: .
CDR3 protein: CASSRVAPYNEQFF
CDR3 DNA: TGTGCCAGTAGTAGGGTAGCTCCATACAATGAGCAGTTCTTC

V gene: TRBV13
clone size: .
J gene: TRBJ2-1
D gene: .
CDR3 protein: CASSQGSYNEQFF
CDR3 DNA: TGTGCCAGCAGCCAGGGGTCCTACAATGAGCAGTTCTTC

V gene: TRBV10-1
clone size: .
J gene: TRBJ1-5
D gene: TRBD1
CDR3 protein: CASSVRGRGEAVKKNQPQHF
CDR3 DNA: TGCGCCAGCAGTGTAAGGGGGCGGGGGGAGGCGGTAAAGAAGAATCAGCCCCAGCATTTT

V gene: TRBV3-1/TRBV3-2
clone size: .
J gene: TRBJ2-3
D gene: TRBD2
CDR3 protein: CASRRLAGAPDTQYF
CDR3 DNA: TGTGCCAGCAGGCGACTAGCGGGAGCGCCGGATACGCAGTATTTT

V gene: TRBV7-8
clone size: .
J gene: TRBJ2-6
D gene: .
CDR3 protein: CASTLRGEGAGANVLTF
CDR3 DNA: TGTGCCAGCACCCTAAGAGGGGAGGGGGCTGGGGCCAACGTCCTGACTTTC

V gene: TRBV6-2/TRBV6-3
clone size: .
J gene: TRBJ2-7
D gene: TRBD1
CDR3 protein: CASSYSGTGVKTYEQYF
CDR3 DNA: TGTGCCAGCAGTTACTCCGGGACAGGGGTAAAGACCTACGAGCAGTACTTC

V gene: TRBV3-1/TRBV3-2
clone size: .
J gene: TRBJ1-5
D gene: .
CDR3 protein: CASSRAGPRLQPQHF
CDR3 DNA: TGTGCCAGCAGCCGGGCAGGGCCGAGGCTTCAGCCCCAGCATTTT

V gene: TRBV19
clone size: .
J gene: TRBJ2-3
D gene: TRBD1
CDR3 protein: CASRDRGGTDTQYF
CDR3 DNA: TGTGCCAGCCGAGACAGGGGTGGAACAGATACGCAGTATTTT

V gene: TRBV9
clone size: once
J gene: TRBJ2-2
D gene: TRBD2
CDR3 protein: CASSVPGLASGELFF
CDR3 DNA: TGTGCCAGCAGCGTACCGGGACTAGCGTCCGGGGAGCTGTTTTTT

V gene: TRBV11-2
clone size: .
J gene: TRBJ2-1
D gene: TRBD2
CDR3 protein: CASSLAGGFNEQFF
CDR3 DNA: TGTGCCAGCAGCTTAGCGGGGGGTTTCAATGAGCAGTTCTTC